This T cell receptor beta chain was sequenced during a study of blood T cells in healthy people across ages. Combining a sample-barcoded 5' primer with a J-beta primer mix, a second PCR ran for about 7 to 12 cycles. There were at least 2.5 million CDR3-containing paired-end reads obtained from each sample. One entry per CDR3 protein results from TCRdb running MiXCR on the 5' RACE reads. The sample gives hundreds of thousands of distinct CDR3 sequences, about 56% of which show up once; under 30% is in the top ten. The origin of this receptor is a man aged 40-49 years in good health. Sequenced: blood.

The CDR3 loop reads CASSFRQGALGETQYF. CDR3 sequence (DNA): TGTGCCAGCAGCTTCCGGCAGGGGGCCCTCGGGGAGACCCAGTACTTC. This sequence joins TRBV7-2 and TRBJ2-5, with 8 bases identical to TRBD1. The trim removed 3 bases at V and 5 bases at J, leaving 11 bases unmatched. There are 16 residues in the CDR3. The germline CDR1 and CDR2 sequences are SGHTA and FQGNSA.